Given below is one T cell receptor (beta chain) in context. Source study methods: Estimation of nucleated cell counts relied on the amplification of reference gene primers. Profiled with immunoSEQ multiplex PCR; TCRdb holds only in-frame clones, not every one. The V and J calls and clone size come from that table; D and trimming were worked out from the DNA. Of about 52,000 clones in the sample, 86% were seen once. This record comes from a study of blood T cell repertoires in COVID-19. The overall study: COVID-19 samples from acute and convalescent phases originated in the United States, Italy and Spain. T cells, B-cell-depleted T cells, or PBMCs supplied cDNA or gDNA.

Germline V gives CDR1 SGHVS, CDR2 FNYEAQ. The CDR3 runs 16 residues. Germline trimming cut 5 bases from V and 2 bases from J; bases unmatched to any gene: 6. The sequencing sample was made of peripheral blood. The TCR comes from a woman aged 80 or over with acute or convalescent COVID-19. The chain is built from TRBV7-6 and TRBJ2-3; 11 bases match TRBD2. The CDR3 protein is CASSQATSGDTDTQYF. The CDR3 nucleotides are TGTGCCAGCAGCCAAGCGACTAGCGGGGACACAGATACGCAGTATTTT.